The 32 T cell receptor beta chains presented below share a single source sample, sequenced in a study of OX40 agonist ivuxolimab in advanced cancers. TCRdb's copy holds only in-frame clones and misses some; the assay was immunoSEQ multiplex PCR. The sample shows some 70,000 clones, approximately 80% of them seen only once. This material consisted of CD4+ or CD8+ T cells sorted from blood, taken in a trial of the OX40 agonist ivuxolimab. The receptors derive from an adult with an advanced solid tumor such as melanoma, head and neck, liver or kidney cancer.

The CDR3 sequence is CASSLGQGKGNEQFF. In nucleotides, the CDR3 is TGTGCCAGCAGCTTAGGACAGGGGAAAGGGAATGAGCAGTTCTTC. J is TRBJ2-1 and V is TRBV7-9; 8 positions match TRBD1. With V trimmed by 1 base and J by 7 bases, 6 bases remained unmatched. Germline CDR1 is SEHNR and CDR2 is FQNEAQ (reference sequence). This CDR3 is built from 15 residues.

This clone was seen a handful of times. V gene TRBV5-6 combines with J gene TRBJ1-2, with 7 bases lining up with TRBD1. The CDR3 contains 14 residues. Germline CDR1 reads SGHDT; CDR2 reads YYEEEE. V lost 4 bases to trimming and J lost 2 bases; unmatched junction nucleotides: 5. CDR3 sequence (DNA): TGTGCCAGCAGCACGGGACAGCTCAACTATGGCTACACCTTC. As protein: CASSTGQLNYGYTF.

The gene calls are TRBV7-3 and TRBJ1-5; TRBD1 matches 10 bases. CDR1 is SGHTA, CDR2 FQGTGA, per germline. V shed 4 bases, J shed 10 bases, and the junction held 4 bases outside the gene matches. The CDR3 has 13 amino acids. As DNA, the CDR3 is TGTGCCAGCAGCTCCCGACAGGGGGCTCCCCAGCATTTT. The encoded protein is CASSSRQGAPQHF.

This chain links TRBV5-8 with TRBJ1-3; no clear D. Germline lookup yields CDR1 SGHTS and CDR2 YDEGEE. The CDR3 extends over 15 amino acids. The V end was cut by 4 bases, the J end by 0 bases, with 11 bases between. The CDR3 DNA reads TGTGCCAGCAGCCTGATGGGATTCTCTGGAAACACCATATATTTT. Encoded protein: CASSLMGFSGNTIYF.

The CDR3 nucleotides read TGTGCCAGCATCGGCGGTGGGTCTCGGAACGAGCAGTACTTC. It specifies CASIGGGSRNEQYF. This chain connects TRBV28 to TRBJ2-7; D call uncertain. The CDR3 sequence is 14 residues long. In germline, CDR1 is MDHEN, CDR2 SYDVKM. V dropped 7 bases and J dropped 5 bases, with 18 bases sitting between them. The entire variable domain, with the rest obtained from reference TRBV28 and TRBJ2-7, is as follows: DVKVTQSSRYLVKRTGEKVFLECVQDMDHENMFWYRQDPGLGLRLIYFSYDVKMKEKGDIPEGYSVSREKKERFSLILESASTNQTSMYLCASIGGGSRNEQYFGPGTRLTVT.

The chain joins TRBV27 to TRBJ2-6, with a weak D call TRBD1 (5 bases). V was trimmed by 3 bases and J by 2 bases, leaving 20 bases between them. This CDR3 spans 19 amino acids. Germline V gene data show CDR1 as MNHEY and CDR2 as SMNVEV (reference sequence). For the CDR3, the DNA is TGTGCCAGCAGTTTTGGTCTCGGCAGGGTAGCAGCTGGGGCCAACGTCCTGACTTTC. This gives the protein CASSFGLGRVAAGANVLTF.

The CDR3 nucleotides are TGTGCCATCAGTGAACGGGAGGAGGGAGGACTACCACTCACAGATACGCAGTATTTT. Encoded protein: CAISEREEGGLPLTDTQYF. This chain joins TRBV10-3 and TRBJ2-3; 7 nucleotides line up with TRBD2. Germline-derived CDR1 and CDR2 are ENHRY and SYGVKD. The ends lost 3 bases at V and 2 bases at J; junction bases unmatched: 17. The CDR3 extends over 19 amino acids.

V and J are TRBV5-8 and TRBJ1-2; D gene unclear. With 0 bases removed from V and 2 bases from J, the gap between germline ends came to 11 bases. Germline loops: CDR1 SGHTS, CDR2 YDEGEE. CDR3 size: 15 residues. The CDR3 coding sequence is TGTGCCAGCAGCTTGGACGGCAGTCTGAACTATGGCTACACCTTC. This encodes CASSLDGSLNYGYTF.

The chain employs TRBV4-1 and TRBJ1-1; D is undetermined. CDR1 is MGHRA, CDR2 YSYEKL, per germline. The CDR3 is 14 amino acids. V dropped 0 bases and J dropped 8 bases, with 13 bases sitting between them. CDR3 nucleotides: TGCGCCAGCAGCCAAGATCCCGACGCCGGAGAAGCTTTCTTT. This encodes CASSQDPDAGEAFF.

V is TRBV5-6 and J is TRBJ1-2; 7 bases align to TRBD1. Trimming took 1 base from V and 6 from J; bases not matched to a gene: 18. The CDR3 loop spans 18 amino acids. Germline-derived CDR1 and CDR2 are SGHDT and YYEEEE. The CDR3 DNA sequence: TGTGCCAGCAGCTTGTATTCGGGACAGACCCCGAGGTGGGATGGCTACACCTTC. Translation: CASSLYSGQTPRWDGYTF.

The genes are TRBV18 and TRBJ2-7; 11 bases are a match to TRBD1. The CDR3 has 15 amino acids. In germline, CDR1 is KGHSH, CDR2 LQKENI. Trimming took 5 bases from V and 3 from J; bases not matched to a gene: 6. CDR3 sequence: CASSSGTGGSYEQYF. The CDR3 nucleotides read TGTGCCAGCTCATCAGGGACAGGGGGTAGCTACGAGCAGTACTTC.

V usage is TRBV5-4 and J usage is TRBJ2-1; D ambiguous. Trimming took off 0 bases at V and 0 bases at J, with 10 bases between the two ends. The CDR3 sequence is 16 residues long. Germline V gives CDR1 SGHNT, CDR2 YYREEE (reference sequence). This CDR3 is CASSLDRESSYNEQFF. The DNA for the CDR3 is TGTGCCAGCAGCTTGGATAGGGAAAGCTCCTACAATGAGCAGTTCTTC.

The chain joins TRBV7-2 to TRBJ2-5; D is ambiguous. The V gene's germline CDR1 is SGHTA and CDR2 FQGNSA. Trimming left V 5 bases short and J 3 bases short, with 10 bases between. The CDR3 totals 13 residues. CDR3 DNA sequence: TGTGCCAGCAGCACGAATACTAAAGAGACCCAGTACTTC. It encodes CASSTNTKETQYF.

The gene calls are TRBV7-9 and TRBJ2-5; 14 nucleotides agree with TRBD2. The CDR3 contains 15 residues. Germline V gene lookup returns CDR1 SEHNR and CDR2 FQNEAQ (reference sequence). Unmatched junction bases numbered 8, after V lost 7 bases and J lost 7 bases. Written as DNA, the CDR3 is TGTGCCAGCACCTCGACTAGCGGGGGGGGTGTGACCCAGTACTTC. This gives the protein CASTSTSGGGVTQYF.

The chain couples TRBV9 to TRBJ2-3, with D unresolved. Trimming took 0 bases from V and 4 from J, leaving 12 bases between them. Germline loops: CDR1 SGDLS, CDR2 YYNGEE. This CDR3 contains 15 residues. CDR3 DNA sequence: TGTGCCAGCAGCGTAGAGGTTGGAAGCCCAGATACGCAGTATTTT. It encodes CASSVEVGSPDTQYF.

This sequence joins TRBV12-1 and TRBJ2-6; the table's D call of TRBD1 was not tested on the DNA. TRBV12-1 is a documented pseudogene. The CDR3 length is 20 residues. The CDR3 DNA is TGTGCCAGCAGCTTTGAGCCGTCGGGACAGGGGGCGGCTGGGGCCAACGTCCTGACTTTC. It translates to CASSFEPSGQGAAGANVLTF.

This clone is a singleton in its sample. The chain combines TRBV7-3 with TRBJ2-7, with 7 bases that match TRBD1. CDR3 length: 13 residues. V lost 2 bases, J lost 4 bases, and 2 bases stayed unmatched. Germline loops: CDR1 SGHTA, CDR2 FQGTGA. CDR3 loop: CASSLVRGYEQYF. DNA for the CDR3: TGTGCCAGCAGCTTAGTCAGGGGGTACGAGCAGTACTTC.

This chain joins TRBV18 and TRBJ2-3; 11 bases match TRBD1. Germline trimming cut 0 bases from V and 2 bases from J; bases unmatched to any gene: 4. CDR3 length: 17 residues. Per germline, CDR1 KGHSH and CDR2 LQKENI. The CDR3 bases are TGTGCCAGCTCACCACCCGGACAGGGGGCCATCACAGATACGCAGTATTTT. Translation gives CASSPPGQGAITDTQYF.

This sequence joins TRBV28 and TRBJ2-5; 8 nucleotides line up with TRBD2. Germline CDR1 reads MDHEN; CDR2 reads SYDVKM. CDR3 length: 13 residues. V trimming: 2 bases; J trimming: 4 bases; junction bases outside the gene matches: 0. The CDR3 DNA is TGTGCCAGCAGTTTACTAGCGGGAGAGACCCAGTACTTC. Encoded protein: CASSLLAGETQYF.

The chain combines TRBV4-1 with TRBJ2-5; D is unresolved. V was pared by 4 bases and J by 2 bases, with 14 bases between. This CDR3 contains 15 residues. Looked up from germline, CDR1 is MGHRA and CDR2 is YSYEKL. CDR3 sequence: CASSLQGVSQETQYF. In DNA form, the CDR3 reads TGCGCCAGCAGCCTTCAAGGTGTCAGTCAAGAGACCCAGTACTTC.

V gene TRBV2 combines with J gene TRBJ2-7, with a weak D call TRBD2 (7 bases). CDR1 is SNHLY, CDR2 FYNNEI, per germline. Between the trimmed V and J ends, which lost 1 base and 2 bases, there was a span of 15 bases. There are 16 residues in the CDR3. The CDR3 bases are TGTGCCAGCAGTGAAGACAGGGAGGGAGCGGCCTACGAGCAGTACTTC. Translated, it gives CASSEDREGAAYEQYF.

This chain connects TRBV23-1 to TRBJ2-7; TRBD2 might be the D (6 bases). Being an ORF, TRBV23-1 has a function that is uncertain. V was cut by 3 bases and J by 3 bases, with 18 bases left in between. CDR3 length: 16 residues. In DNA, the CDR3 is TGCGCCAGCAGTCAGGGACTTCGTGGAACCTTCTACGAGCAGTACGTC. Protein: CASSQGLRGTFYEQYV.

DNA of the CDR3: TGTGCCAGCAGTTTAAAAACGGGAGGGCCTGATCATGAGCAGTTCTTC. It specifies CASSLKTGGPDHEQFF. The chain joins TRBV5-4 to TRBJ2-1; 8 nucleotides agree with TRBD2. The CDR3 is made up of 16 amino acids. V lost 5 bases to trimming and J lost 8 bases; unmatched junction nucleotides: 15. Germline-derived CDR1 and CDR2 are SGHNT and YYREEE (reference sequence).

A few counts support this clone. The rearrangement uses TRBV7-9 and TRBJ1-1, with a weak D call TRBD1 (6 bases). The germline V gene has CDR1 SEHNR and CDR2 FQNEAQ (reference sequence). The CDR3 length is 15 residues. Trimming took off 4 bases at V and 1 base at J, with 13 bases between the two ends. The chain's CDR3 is CASSWDGQPNTEAFF. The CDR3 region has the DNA TGTGCCAGCAGCTGGGACGGACAGCCGAACACTGAAGCTTTCTTT.

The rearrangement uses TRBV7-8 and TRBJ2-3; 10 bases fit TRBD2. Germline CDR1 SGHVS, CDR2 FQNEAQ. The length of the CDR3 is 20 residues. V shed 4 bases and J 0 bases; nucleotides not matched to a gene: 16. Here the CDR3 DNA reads TGTGCCAGCAGCTACCCCTGGCTAGCGGGGGACCTTGCTAGCACAGATACGCAGTATTTT. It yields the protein CASSYPWLAGDLASTDTQYF.

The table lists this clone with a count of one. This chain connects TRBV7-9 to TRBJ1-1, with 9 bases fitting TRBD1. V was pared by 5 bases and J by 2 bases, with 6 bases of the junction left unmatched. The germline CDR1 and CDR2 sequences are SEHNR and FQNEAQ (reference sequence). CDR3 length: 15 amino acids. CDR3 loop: CASSAQGAANTEAFF. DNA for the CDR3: TGTGCCAGCAGCGCACAGGGGGCCGCTAACACTGAAGCTTTCTTT.

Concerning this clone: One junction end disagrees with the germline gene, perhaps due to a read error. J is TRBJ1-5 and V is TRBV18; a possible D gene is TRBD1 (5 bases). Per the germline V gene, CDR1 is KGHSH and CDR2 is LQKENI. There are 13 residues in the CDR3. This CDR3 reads CASSGGSNQPQHF. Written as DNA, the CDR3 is TGTGCCAGCTCAGGGGGTAGCAACCAGCCCCAGCATTTT.

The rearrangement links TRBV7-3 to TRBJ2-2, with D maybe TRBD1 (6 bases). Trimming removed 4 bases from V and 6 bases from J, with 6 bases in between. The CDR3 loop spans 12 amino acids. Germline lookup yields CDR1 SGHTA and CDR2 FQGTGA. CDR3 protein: CASSYRAGELFF. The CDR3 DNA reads TGTGCCAGCAGCTACAGGGCCGGGGAGCTGTTTTTT.

As DNA, the CDR3 is TGCGCCAGCAGTCAATCGGGACAGGGGGAAGAGACCCAGTACTTC. It encodes CASSQSGQGEETQYF. V usage is TRBV23-1 and J usage is TRBJ2-5; TRBD1 aligns across 11 bases. TRBV23-1 counts as an open reading frame of uncertain function. This CDR3 spans 15 amino acids. Germline trimming cut 0 bases from V and 3 bases from J; bases unmatched to any gene: 0.

CDR3 protein: CASSQGGGNTGELFF. CDR3 nucleotide sequence: TGCGCCAGCAGCCAAGGGGGTGGGAACACCGGGGAGCTGTTTTTT. The gene calls are TRBV4-1 and TRBJ2-2; D is undetermined. V lost 1 base and J lost 1, with 7 bases in between. Germline CDR1 and CDR2: MGHRA and YSYEKL. The CDR3 spans 15 residues.

CDR3 bases: TGTGCCAGCAGTCGGACAGGCTTCGACTACCTCTATGGCTACACCTTC. This translates into CASSRTGFDYLYGYTF. The chain is built from TRBV5-4 and TRBJ1-2; 7 bases match TRBD1. The CDR3 covers 16 residues. Per germline, CDR1 SGHNT and CDR2 YYREEE (reference sequence). Trimming removed 5 bases from V and 4 bases from J; junction bases left unmatched: 14.

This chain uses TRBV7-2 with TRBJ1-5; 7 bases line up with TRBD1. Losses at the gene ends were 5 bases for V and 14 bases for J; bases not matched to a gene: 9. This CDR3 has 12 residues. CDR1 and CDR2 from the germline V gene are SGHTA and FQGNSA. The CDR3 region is CASSAGQGVKHF. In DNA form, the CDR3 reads TGTGCCAGCAGCGCCGGCCAGGGGGTTAAGCATTTT.